A single sample gave rise to the 22 T cell receptor beta chains below, sequenced in a study of T cell responses to AZD1222 COVID-19 vaccine. Only in-frame clones appear in the TCRdb table, and some are missing; sequencing was by immunoSEQ multiplex PCR. The table shows 150,000 or so clones, with roughly nine tenths occurring only once. The sequenced sample was peripheral blood, obtained on day 0 of MenACWY control vaccination. Receptor source: an adult in good health.

Only one count was recorded for this clone. The CDR3 protein is CASIGSTDTQYF. CDR3 coding DNA: TGTGCCAGCATCGGTAGCACAGATACGCAGTATTTT. The chain has TRBV28 and TRBJ2-3; no reliable D call. CDR1 MDHEN and CDR2 SYDVKM come from the germline V gene. V lost 7 bases and J 0 bases, leaving 5 bases between the germline ends. The length of the CDR3 is 12 residues.

The V gene is TRBV20-1, the J gene TRBJ1-1; maybe TRBD1 (5 bases). This CDR3 has 14 amino acids. V was cut by 3 bases and J by 0 bases, with 11 bases left in between. The germline V gene has CDR1 DFQATT and CDR2 SNEGSKA (reference sequence). In DNA, the CDR3 is TGCAGTGCTAGTCCCTGGGACTTGAACACTGAAGCTTTCTTT. It encodes CSASPWDLNTEAFF.

The chain carries TRBV6-4 and TRBJ2-1; 12 bases fit TRBD2. The ends lost 5 bases at V and 7 bases at J; junction bases unmatched: 3. This CDR3 is built from 14 residues. From germline, CDR1 is MRHNA and CDR2 SNTAGT. The CDR3 DNA reads TGTGCCAGCAGTACTAGCGGGAGGCCGAATGAGCAGTTCTTC. This gives the protein CASSTSGRPNEQFF.

This clone was detected a few times. The identical CDR3 is also encoded by other nucleotide sequences in the sample. The J gene is TRBJ1-5, the V gene TRBV18; possible D gene TRBD1, 5 bases. This CDR3 is 14 amino acids long. Germline assignment: CDR1 KGHSH and CDR2 LQKENI. V shed 1 base and J shed 3 bases, with 7 bases lying between them. Written as DNA, the CDR3 is TGTGCCAGCTCACCACAGGGGTACAATCAGCCCCAGCATTTT. It specifies CASSPQGYNQPQHF.

This sequence joins TRBV7-8 and TRBJ2-1, with D perhaps matching TRBD1 (5 bases). This CDR3 is 13 amino acids long. Germline V gene lookup returns CDR1 SGHVS and CDR2 FQNEAQ. V was pared by 5 bases and J by 5 bases, with 10 bases between. The CDR3 loop reads CASSTRQNNEQFF. The CDR3 DNA follows: TGTGCCAGCAGCACCAGACAGAACAATGAGCAGTTCTTC.

The chain employs TRBV6-5 and TRBJ1-2; the D is unclear. In germline, CDR1 is MNHEY, CDR2 SVGAGI. V was pared by 1 base and J by 7 bases, with 16 bases between. CDR3 length: 15 amino acids. Written as DNA, the CDR3 is TGTGCCAGCAGTTACTTCCAGGATCCCCTGGGTGGCTACACCTTC. Protein product: CASSYFQDPLGGYTF.

The V and J genes are TRBV18 and TRBJ1-3; a possible D gene is TRBD1 (5 bases). Trimming cost V 2 bases and J 3 bases, with 17 bases left between them. Germline loops: CDR1 KGHSH, CDR2 LQKENI. CDR3 size: 17 residues. The CDR3 region is CASSPKIGASGGNTIYF. CDR3 DNA: TGTGCCAGCTCACCAAAGATAGGGGCATCTGGTGGAAACACCATATATTTT.

This clone was counted a few times. This chain links TRBV2 with TRBJ1-6, with D unresolved. This CDR3 comprises 13 residues. The V and J ends lost 6 bases and 14 bases respectively, with 17 bases between them. Looked up from germline, CDR1 is SNHLY and CDR2 is FYNNEI. CDR3 in amino acids: CASSPGGSGALHF. The CDR3, as DNA: TGTGCCAGCAGCCCCGGAGGTTCTGGGGCCCTCCACTTT.

J is TRBJ1-1 and V is TRBV7-9; D is uncertain. Trimming shortened V by 5 bases and J by 3 bases, and 4 bases separated the two germline ends. Looked up from germline, CDR1 is SEHNR and CDR2 is FQNEAQ (reference sequence). The CDR3 consists of 11 residues. The CDR3 protein is CASSHYTEAFF. CDR3 nucleotides: TGTGCCAGCAGCCATTACACTGAAGCTTTCTTT.

V is TRBV11-3 and J is TRBJ2-1, with D possibly TRBD1 on 6 matching bases. V lost 2 bases and J lost 3, with 14 bases in between. Germline CDR1 SGHNT, CDR2 YENEEA. There are 16 residues in the CDR3. The CDR3 DNA reads TGTGCCAGCAGCTTAAGTGGGACACGGATCTACAATGAGCAGTTCTTC. Protein sequence: CASSLSGTRIYNEQFF.

As concerns this clone: The junction and the germline gene differ at one end; a read error may be behind it. The chain recombines TRBV27 with TRBJ1-2; no definite D call. Germline-derived CDR1 and CDR2 are MNHEY and SMNVEV (reference sequence). The CDR3 has 13 residues. The CDR3 coding sequence is TGTGCCAGCACCCGATACCCTAACAATGGCTACACCTTC. Amino acids: CASTRYPNNGYTF.

The chain joins TRBV19 to TRBJ2-1; TRBD2 aligns across 8 bases. V shed 3 bases and J 2 bases; nucleotides not matched to a gene: 6. Germline CDR1 reads LNHDA; CDR2 reads SQIVND (reference sequence). This CDR3 comprises 16 residues. The CDR3 DNA reads as TGTGCCAGTAGTATTGGGCTAGCGGGCGCCTACAATGAGCAGTTCTTC. Residues: CASSIGLAGAYNEQFF.

The chain links TRBV28 to TRBJ1-2; no clear D gene. Germline CDR1 and CDR2: MDHEN and SYDVKM. Deletions cut 4 bases from V and 7 bases from J, with 19 bases between. CDR3 size: 15 residues. The CDR3 here is CASSSPSGGVGGYTF. The CDR3 DNA follows: TGTGCCAGCAGTTCCCCCTCGGGAGGTGTTGGTGGCTACACCTTC.

The V call is TRBV6-5, the J call TRBJ2-7; 8 bases map to TRBD1. This CDR3 has 15 amino acids. With V trimmed by 7 bases and J by 5 bases, 13 bases remained unmatched. Germline loops: CDR1 MNHEY, CDR2 SVGAGI. The CDR3 nucleotides are TGTGCCAGCACCGAGACAGGGGAAAGGGTTGACGAGCAGTACGTC. This sequence encodes CASTETGERVDEQYV.

The chain links TRBV18 to TRBJ2-1; possibly TRBD1 or TRBD2 for D (6 bases each). Per the germline V gene, CDR1 is KGHSH and CDR2 is LQKENI. The CDR3 is 17 residues long. V lost 6 bases, J lost 4 bases, and 22 bases lay in between. As DNA, the CDR3 is TGTGCCAGCTCCCAGTTGGGGGGCCACCCGAGTTACAATGAGCAGTTCTTC. Amino acids: CASSQLGGHPSYNEQFF.

V usage is TRBV6-5 and J usage is TRBJ1-6; D gene unclear. This CDR3 has 14 amino acids. Looked up from germline, CDR1 is MNHEY and CDR2 is SVGAGI. Between the trimmed V and J ends, which lost 7 bases and 3 bases, there was a span of 10 bases. The CDR3 region has the DNA TGTGCCAGCACCCGGGGTGACTATAATTCACCCCTCCACTTT. The encoded protein is CASTRGDYNSPLHF.

The rearrangement links TRBV11-2 to TRBJ1-4, with D perhaps matching TRBD1 (5 bases). Per germline, CDR1 SGHAT and CDR2 FQNNGV. The CDR3 runs to 14 residues. Trimming pared 4 bases from V and 8 bases from J, leaving 14 bases between. The CDR3 region has the DNA TGTGCCAGCAGCTCTCGGGGCCGGGGCGAAAAACTGTTTTTT. Translating gives CASSSRGRGEKLFF. The full variable domain, rest sourced from reference TRBV11-2 and TRBJ1-4, is EAGVAQSPRYKIIEKRQSVAFWCNPISGHATLYWYQQILGQGPKLLIQFQNNGVVDDSQLPKDRFSAERLKGVDSTLKIQPAKLEDSAVYLCASSSRGRGEKLFFGSGTQLSVL.

The chain is built from TRBV7-2 and TRBJ2-2, with D possibly being TRBD2 (6 bases). The V and J ends lost 3 bases and 4 bases respectively, with 15 bases between them. The CDR3 runs to 16 residues. Germline values: CDR1 SGHTA, CDR2 FQGNSA. In nucleotides, the CDR3 is TGTGCCAGCAGCTTGGGGACTCCATCAGTCACCGGGGAGCTGTTTTTT. Amino acids: CASSLGTPSVTGELFF.

The chain links TRBV28 to TRBJ1-3; maybe TRBD1 (5 bases). The germline CDR1 and CDR2 sequences are MDHEN and SYDVKM. The CDR3 is 14 amino acids. Deletions cut 6 bases from V and 0 bases from J, with 9 bases between. CDR3 residues: CASSPGLSGNTIYF. Written as DNA, the CDR3 is TGTGCCAGCAGCCCGGGACTCTCTGGAAACACCATATATTTT.

The chain combines TRBV6-5 with TRBJ2-1, with D unclear. The germline V gene has CDR1 MNHEY and CDR2 SVGAGI. With 6 bases removed from V and 9 bases from J, the gap between germline ends came to 15 bases. The CDR3 consists of 13 residues. CDR3 sequence reads: CASSRNLGSEQFF. As DNA, the CDR3 is TGTGCCAGCAGCCGGAACCTAGGAAGTGAGCAGTTCTTC.

The V call is TRBV30, the J call TRBJ1-2, with D unclear. V was pared by 5 bases and J by 8 bases, with 9 bases between. Germline lookup yields CDR1 GTSNPN and CDR2 SVGIG (reference sequence). There are 10 residues in the CDR3. As DNA, the CDR3 is TGTGCCTGGGGCCCCCGGGGCTACACCTTC. Its translation is CAWGPRGYTF.

The rearrangement joins TRBV28 to TRBJ1-2; 10 bases match TRBD1. Looked up from germline, CDR1 is MDHEN and CDR2 is SYDVKM. V was clipped by 5 bases and J by 2 bases; unmatched bases: 11. The CDR3 has 17 residues. CDR3 DNA sequence: TGTGCCAGCAGTACCCAAGGGACAGGGGTGGTAAACTATGGCTACACCTTC. This encodes CASSTQGTGVVNYGYTF.